The clone carrying this TCR beta chain has only one observation. The sample is drawn from a study of blood T cell repertoires in COVID-19. For the study at large: Sites in the United States, Italy and Spain provided acute and convalescent COVID-19 samples.

In the authors' workflow: Counts of nucleated cells, estimated from reference gene primer amplification, were obtained. Assay used: immunoSEQ multiplex PCR; TCRdb lists only in-frame clones, some missing. V and J calls and clone size are copied from that table; D and trimming were computed from the DNA. The sample lists 110,000 or so clones, roughly 80% seen once, with roughly 2.7% in the top ten. Germline lookup yields CDR1 WNHNN and CDR2 SYGVQD (reference sequence). V was clipped by 0 bases and J by 7 bases; unmatched bases: 3. This CDR3 contains 15 residues. Sequenced input: peripheral blood. The chain couples TRBV10-1 to TRBJ2-2; 9 positions agree with TRBD1. This clonotype originated in a man in his fifties or sixties with acute or convalescent COVID-19. Here the CDR3 reads CASSESSDRGGELFF. In nucleotides, the CDR3 is TGCGCCAGCAGTGAGTCGTCGGACAGGGGCGGGGAGCTGTTTTTT.